This TCR beta chain was profiled in a study of T-cell reconstitution after alpha-beta-depleted transplantation in children. Germline CDR1 and CDR2: SGHRS and YFSETQ. The CDR3 consists of 13 residues. Unique molecular identifiers tagged the TCRbeta library. TCRdb passed the PCR reads through MiXCR, listing each CDR3 protein once. The sample shows 500,000 to 750,000 distinct CDR3 sequences, approximately 30% of them seen only once. Study-level points and caveats: Surviving thymic progenitors and recipient T cells were the source of high TCRbeta diversity at day 60 in some patients. One year after transplant, T-cell counts and diversity came mostly from newly produced T cells.

Concerning this clonotype itself: Its antigen is not identified. Germline is not matched at one junction end, which may reflect a read error.

Source: PBMCs, taken before TCRalphabeta/CD19-depleted stem cell transplant. The sequence came from a boy under two years old with Wiskott-Aldrich syndrome, due to receive a stem cell transplant. This chain links TRBV5-1 with TRBJ1-2; 7 positions match TRBD1. CDR3 bases: TGTGCCAGCAGCCGCGGGACAGACTATGGCTACACCTTC. Protein product: CASSRGTDYGYTF.